The entry below gives a single T cell receptor (beta chain) sequence along with its context. These data belong to a study of shared clonotypes between healthy human individuals. This CDR3 has 16 amino acids. Here immunoSEQ multiplex PCR was the method, and the copy in TCRdb shows in-frame clones only, minus some. The sample comprises some 580,000 clones, approximately 97% of which are singletons, and around 0.06% rests with the top ten. The chain employs TRBV21-1 and TRBJ2-1; TRBD2 is taken as the D call from the table, unchecked against the DNA. TRBV21-1 is termed a pseudogene. This TCR derives from a woman under 40 in good health. Source material: naive CD4+ T cells sorted from blood. Subset noted: CD45RA+ positively selected. DNA for the CDR3: TGTGCCAGCAGCAAAAGGTTGGCAGCCTACCGGGGGGAGCAGTTCTTC. This translates into CASSKRLAAYRGEQFF.